This T cell receptor (beta chain) derives from a study of blood T cell repertoires in COVID-19. Background on the study: The samples span acute and convalescent COVID-19 from the United States, Italy and Spain. Sources were T cells, B-cell-depleted T cells, or PBMCs; the material itself was cDNA or gDNA.

This clone was detected only once. In the source study's methods: Amplification of reference gene primers provided the estimated nucleated cell counts. Method: immunoSEQ multiplex PCR; TCRdb's copy keeps in-frame clones and lacks some. The V and J calls and clone size are taken from that table; D and trimming were inferred from the DNA. The sample shows approximately 210,000 clones, around 84% of them seen only once. This CDR3 region has 15 residues. Looked up from germline, CDR1 is SGHRS and CDR2 is YFSETQ. V lost 0 bases and J lost 0, with 9 bases in between. The chain links TRBV5-1 to TRBJ1-2, with D possibly TRBD1 on 6 matching bases. The sequence was obtained from a human donor in a cohort sampled during active COVID-19. Sample: peripheral blood. CDR3 sequence: CASSLETGANYGYTF. The DNA of the CDR3 is TGCGCCAGCAGCTTGGAGACAGGAGCTAACTATGGCTACACCTTC.